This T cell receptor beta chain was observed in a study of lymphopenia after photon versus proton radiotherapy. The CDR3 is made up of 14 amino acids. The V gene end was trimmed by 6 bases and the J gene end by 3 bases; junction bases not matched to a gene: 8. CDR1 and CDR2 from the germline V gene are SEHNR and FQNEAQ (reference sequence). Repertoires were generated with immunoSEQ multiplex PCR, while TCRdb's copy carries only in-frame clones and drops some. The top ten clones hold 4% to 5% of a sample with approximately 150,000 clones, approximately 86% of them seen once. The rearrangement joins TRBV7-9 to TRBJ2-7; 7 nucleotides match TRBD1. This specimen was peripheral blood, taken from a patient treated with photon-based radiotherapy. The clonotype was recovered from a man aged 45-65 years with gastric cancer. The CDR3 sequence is CASSPDRRFYEQYF. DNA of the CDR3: TGTGCCAGCAGTCCGGACAGGAGATTCTACGAGCAGTACTTC.